What follows are 23 T cell receptor beta chains derived from one specimen sequenced in a study of cytotoxic CD8 clonotypes in ibrutinib-treated CLL. Assay: immunoSEQ multiplex PCR; the TCRdb copy retains only in-frame clones and omits some. The sample has about 130,000 clones, around 84% seen once. The sequences come from PBMCs, collected after 24 months of ibrutinib treatment. These receptors originate from a human donor with chronic lymphocytic leukemia.

This clone showed up just once. Here the CDR3 reads CAWRNLGGATYEQYF. The CDR3 DNA sequence: TGTGCCTGGAGGAACCTTGGGGGGGCGACCTACGAGCAGTACTTC. The chain couples TRBV30 to TRBJ2-7; a possible D gene is TRBD2 (7 bases). Germline CDR1 reads GTSNPN; CDR2 reads SVGIG (reference sequence). This CDR3 is 15 amino acids long. Deletions cut 3 bases from V and 2 bases from J, with 17 bases between. The full variable domain, rest sourced from reference TRBV30 and TRBJ2-7, is SQTIHQWPATLVQPVGSPLSLECTVEGTSNPNLYWYRQAAGRGLQLLFYSVGIGQISSEVPQNLSASRPQDRQFILSSKKLLLSDSGFYLCAWRNLGGATYEQYFGPGTRLTVT.

The chain joins TRBV10-3 to TRBJ2-3; 11 nucleotides line up with TRBD2. The length of the CDR3 is 17 residues. With 0 bases clipped from V and 8 bases from J, the junction kept 10 bases outside the gene matches. The germline V gene encodes CDR1 ENHRY and CDR2 SYGVKD. The CDR3 spells CAISESVAGGLGSTQYF. In DNA, the CDR3 is TGTGCCATCAGTGAGTCGGTAGCGGGGGGGCTGGGGAGTACGCAGTATTTT.

The chain recombines TRBV5-1 with TRBJ2-5, with unresolved D. This CDR3 has 14 residues. Germline CDR1 is SGHRS and CDR2 is YFSETQ. With 2 bases removed from V and 2 bases from J, the gap between germline ends came to 10 bases. CDR3 sequence reads: CASSFGLRQETQYF. The CDR3 nucleotides read TGCGCCAGCAGCTTTGGCTTACGTCAAGAGACCCAGTACTTC.

The chain recombines TRBV15 with TRBJ1-1, with D possibly TRBD1 on 5 matching bases. The CDR3 is 15 residues long. Germline lookup yields CDR1 LNHNV and CDR2 YYDKDF (reference sequence). Trimming took off 7 bases at V and 2 bases at J, with 17 bases between the two ends. CDR3 region: CATTGFGAENTEAFF. Here the CDR3 DNA reads TGTGCCACCACGGGATTTGGGGCCGAAAACACTGAAGCTTTCTTT.

J is TRBJ2-7 and V is TRBV6-1; weak D call: TRBD2 (5 bases). The length of the CDR3 is 14 residues. Germline CDR1 is MNHNS and CDR2 is SASEGT. V lost 0 bases and J 8 bases, leaving 14 bases between the germline ends. CDR3 coding DNA: TGTGCCAGCAGTGAAGCGCAGATCTCCGGGAAGCAGTACTTC. Translated, it gives CASSEAQISGKQYF.

This clone was observed a single time. This chain connects TRBV18 to TRBJ2-7; tentatively, D is TRBD2 (5 bases). From germline, CDR1 is KGHSH and CDR2 LQKENI. This CDR3 has 17 amino acids. The V gene lost 4 bases and the J gene lost 6 bases, with 25 bases spanning the gap. CDR3 DNA sequence: TGTGCCAGCTCACGACTACCCGTGAGGGTTACTAATGGCGAGCAGTACTTC. Amino acids: CASSRLPVRVTNGEQYF.

The rearrangement links TRBV6-9 to TRBJ2-7; 9 nucleotides match TRBD1. Germline-derived CDR1 and CDR2 are MNHGY and SVAAGI. The length of the CDR3 is 14 residues. V was clipped by 6 bases and J by 4 bases; unmatched bases: 7. CDR3 region: CASSSNRGRYEQYF. As DNA, the CDR3 is TGTGCCAGCAGCTCGAACAGGGGGCGGTACGAGCAGTACTTC.

In its sample, this clone was seen a few times. The genes are TRBV2 and TRBJ1-1; D gene uncertain. Trimming cost V 3 bases and J 6 bases, with 11 bases left between them. The CDR3 loop spans 13 amino acids. CDR1 is SNHLY and CDR2 is FYNNEI in the germline V gene. The CDR3 coding sequence is TGTGCCAGCAGTGACGACCTCCTGGCTGAAGCTTTCTTT. Translated, it gives CASSDDLLAEAFF.

The CDR3 coding sequence is TGTGCCAGCGCTGGACTAGAGCAGTTCTTC. Protein sequence: CASAGLEQFF. V gene TRBV6-6 combines with J gene TRBJ2-1; D is perhaps TRBD2 (6 bases). This CDR3 is 10 amino acids long. With 8 bases removed from V and 10 bases from J, the gap between germline ends came to 9 bases. Germline V gene data show CDR1 as MNHNY and CDR2 as SVGAGI (reference sequence).

The chain joins TRBV7-9 to TRBJ1-5; D is uncertain. The germline V and J ends were trimmed by 1 base and 3 bases, with 7 bases remaining between them. Per germline, CDR1 SEHNR and CDR2 FQNEAQ (reference sequence). There are 14 residues in the CDR3. DNA for the CDR3: TGTGCCAGCAGCTTAGACAGCGACAATCAGCCCCAGCATTTT. It encodes CASSLDSDNQPQHF.

V is TRBV29-1 and J is TRBJ2-5; the match to TRBD1 covers 8 bases. The V gene end was trimmed by 7 bases and the J gene end by 0 bases; junction bases not matched to a gene: 4. The CDR3 is made up of 13 amino acids. Germline V gene data show CDR1 as SQVTM and CDR2 as ANQGSEA. The chain's CDR3 is CSAGTGNQETQYF. In DNA, the CDR3 is TGCAGCGCCGGGACAGGCAACCAAGAGACCCAGTACTTC.

The chain employs TRBV27 and TRBJ1-1; TRBD1 matches 7 bases. CDR1 is MNHEY, CDR2 SMNVEV, per germline (reference sequence). V dropped 10 bases and J dropped 11; count of bases not matched to a gene: 16. This CDR3 is built from 13 residues. The CDR3 loop is CATVGQVGAEAFF. Written as DNA, the CDR3 is TGTGCCACCGTCGGACAGGTCGGCGCGGAGGCTTTCTTT.

The V gene is TRBV7-6, the J gene TRBJ2-5, with D perhaps TRBD1 (5 bases). Trimming pared 5 bases from V and 2 bases from J, leaving 21 bases between. The germline gives CDR1 SGHVS, CDR2 FNYEAQ. CDR3 length equals 17 residues. CDR3: CASSPSGATVEQETQYF. The CDR3 region has the DNA TGTGCCAGCAGCCCCAGTGGGGCAACGGTAGAACAAGAGACCCAGTACTTC.

This clone was seen a few times. The CDR3 reads CASSADRNTEAFF. The CDR3 DNA follows: TGTGCCAGCAGCGCCGACAGGAACACTGAAGCTTTCTTT. The chain combines TRBV9 with TRBJ1-1; tentatively, D is TRBD1 (5 bases). Germline V gene sequence: CDR1 SGDLS, CDR2 YYNGEE. CDR3 size: 13 residues. Trimming pared 3 bases from V and 1 base from J, leaving 7 bases between.

The rearrangement uses TRBV6-4 and TRBJ1-1; 10 bases agree with TRBD1. V shed 5 bases and J 4 bases; nucleotides not matched to a gene: 4. The CDR3 totals 14 residues. In germline, CDR1 is MRHNA, CDR2 SNTAGT. The CDR3 DNA follows: TGTGCCAGCAGTCCGACAGGGGGCCGCACTGAAGCTTTCTTT. This sequence encodes CASSPTGGRTEAFF.

In nucleotides, the CDR3 is TGTGCCAGCAGCCAAGAATTCGGGAGAGCTTTCTTT. Protein product: CASSQEFGRAFF. The V call is TRBV14, the J call TRBJ1-1; D remains unclear. The CDR3 sequence is 12 residues long. V lost 0 bases, J lost 10 bases, and 9 bases lay in between. The germline V gene has CDR1 SGHDN and CDR2 FVKESK.

The rearrangement joins TRBV18 to TRBJ1-2; D may be TRBD1 (5 bases). Trimming stripped 6 bases from V and 6 bases from J, with 14 bases between. In germline, CDR1 is KGHSH, CDR2 LQKENI. The CDR3 is 13 residues long. The CDR3 loop is CASSRAQGDGYTF. The CDR3 region has the DNA TGTGCCAGCTCCCGAGCGCAGGGTGATGGCTACACCTTC.

The V gene is TRBV2, the J gene TRBJ2-2; possible D gene TRBD2, 5 bases. Germline V gene data show CDR1 as SNHLY and CDR2 as FYNNEI. V gave up 2 bases and J gave up 7 bases, with 11 bases separating them. The CDR3 has 14 amino acids. CDR3 DNA sequence: TGTGCCAGCAGTGAACGCGAGGGTGTCGGGGAGCTGTTTTTT. This encodes CASSEREGVGELFF.

The chain links TRBV6-5 to TRBJ1-2; 7 bases agree with TRBD1. Germline CDR1 is MNHEY and CDR2 is SVGAGI. CDR3 length: 13 amino acids. V was pared by 2 bases and J by 8 bases, with 5 bases of the junction left unmatched. CDR3 sequence: CASSYNGQAGYTF. CDR3 sequence (DNA): TGTGCCAGCAGTTACAACGGACAGGCAGGCTACACCTTC.

The chain links TRBV5-4 to TRBJ1-4; tentative D call: TRBD1 (6 bases). V lost 0 bases and J 6 bases, leaving 15 bases between the germline ends. The CDR3 loop spans 16 amino acids. The V gene's germline CDR1 is SGHNT and CDR2 YYREEE (reference sequence). CDR3 coding DNA: TGTGCCAGCAGCTTGGACTTAAGACAGGTGGATGAAAAACTGTTTTTT. This encodes CASSLDLRQVDEKLFF.

This sequence joins TRBV15 and TRBJ2-3; weak D call: TRBD2 (5 bases). CDR3 length: 15 residues. Germline V CDR1 and CDR2: LNHNV, YYDKDF (reference sequence). The V end lost 3 bases, the J end lost 0 bases, and 10 bases lay between the germline ends. CDR3 region: CATSSERISTDTQYF. DNA for the CDR3: TGTGCCACCAGCAGCGAGCGGATTAGCACAGATACGCAGTATTTT.

The chain is built from TRBV28 and TRBJ1-4, with 7 bases identical to TRBD1. Germline V lookup: CDR1 MDHEN, CDR2 SYDVKM. The CDR3 is 15 amino acids. V trimming: 5 bases; J trimming: 3 bases; junction bases outside the gene matches: 6. The CDR3 DNA is TGTGCCAGCAGTATAGGGGGCATAGCTAATGAAAAACTGTTTTTT. Protein: CASSIGGIANEKLFF.

The chain couples TRBV5-1 to TRBJ2-3; 15 bases match TRBD2. Germline V gives CDR1 SGHRS, CDR2 YFSETQ. V lost 7 bases, J lost 4 bases, and 10 bases stayed unmatched. CDR3 length: 17 residues. The CDR3 DNA reads as TGCGCCAGCTCCGGACTAGCGGGGGGGCAACGGGCAGATACGCAGTATTTT. Translated, it gives CASSGLAGGQRADTQYF.